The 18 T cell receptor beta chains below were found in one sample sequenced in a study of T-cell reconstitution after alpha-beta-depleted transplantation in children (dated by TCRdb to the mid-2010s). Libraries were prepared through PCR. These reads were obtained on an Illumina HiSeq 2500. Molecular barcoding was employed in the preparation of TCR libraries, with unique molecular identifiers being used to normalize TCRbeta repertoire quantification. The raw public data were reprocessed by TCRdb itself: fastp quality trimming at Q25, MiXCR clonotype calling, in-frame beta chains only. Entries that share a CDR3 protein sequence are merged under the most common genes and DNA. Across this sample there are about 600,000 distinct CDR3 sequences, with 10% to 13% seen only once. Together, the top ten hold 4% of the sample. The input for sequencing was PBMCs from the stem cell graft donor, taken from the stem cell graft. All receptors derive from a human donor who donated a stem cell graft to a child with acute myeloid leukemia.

In DNA, the CDR3 is TGTGCCAGCCGTCCTCCAGGGGGCTCTGAAGCTTTCTTT. Translation gives CASRPPGGSEAFF. V gene TRBV18 combines with J gene TRBJ1-1, with 8 bases fitting TRBD1. V trimming: 8 bases; J trimming: 6 bases; junction bases outside the gene matches: 8. Germline V lookup: CDR1 KGHSH, CDR2 LQKENI. There are 13 residues in the CDR3.

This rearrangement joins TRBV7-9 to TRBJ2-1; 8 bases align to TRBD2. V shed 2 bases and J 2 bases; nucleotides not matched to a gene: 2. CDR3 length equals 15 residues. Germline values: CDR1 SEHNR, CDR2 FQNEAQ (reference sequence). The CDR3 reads CASSLKGLAYNEQFF. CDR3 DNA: TGTGCCAGCAGCTTAAAGGGACTAGCCTACAATGAGCAGTTCTTC.

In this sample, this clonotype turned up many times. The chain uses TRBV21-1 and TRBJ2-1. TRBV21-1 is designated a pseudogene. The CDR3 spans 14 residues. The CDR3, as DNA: TGTGCCAGCATCGAAATGGGTTTGCGCAATGAGCAGTTCTTC. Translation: CASIEMGLRNEQFF.

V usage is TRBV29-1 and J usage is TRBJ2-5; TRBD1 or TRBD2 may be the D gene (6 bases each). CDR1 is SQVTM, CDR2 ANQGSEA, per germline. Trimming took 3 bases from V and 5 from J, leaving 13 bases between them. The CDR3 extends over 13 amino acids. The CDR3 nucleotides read TGCAGCGTTGACGGGGGCTCGGGGGAGACCCAGTACTTC. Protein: CSVDGGSGETQYF. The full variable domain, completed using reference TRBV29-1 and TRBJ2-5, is SAVISQKPSRDICQRGTSLTIQCQVDSQVTMMFWYRQQPGQSLTLIATANQGSEATYESGFVIDKFPISRPNLTFSTLTVSNMSPEDSSIYLCSVDGGSGETQYFGPGTRLLVL.

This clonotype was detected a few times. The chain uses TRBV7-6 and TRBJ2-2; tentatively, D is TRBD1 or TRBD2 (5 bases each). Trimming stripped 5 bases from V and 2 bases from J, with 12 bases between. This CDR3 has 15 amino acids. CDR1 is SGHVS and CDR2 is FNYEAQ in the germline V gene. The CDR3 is CASSGTGINTGELFF. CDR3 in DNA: TGTGCCAGCAGCGGGACGGGAATAAACACCGGGGAGCTGTTTTTT.

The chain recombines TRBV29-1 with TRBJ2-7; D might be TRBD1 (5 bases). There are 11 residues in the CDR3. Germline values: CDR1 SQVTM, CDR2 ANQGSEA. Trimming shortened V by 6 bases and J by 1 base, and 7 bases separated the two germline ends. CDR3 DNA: TGCAGCGTCGGACAATCCTACGAGCAGTACTTC. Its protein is CSVGQSYEQYF.

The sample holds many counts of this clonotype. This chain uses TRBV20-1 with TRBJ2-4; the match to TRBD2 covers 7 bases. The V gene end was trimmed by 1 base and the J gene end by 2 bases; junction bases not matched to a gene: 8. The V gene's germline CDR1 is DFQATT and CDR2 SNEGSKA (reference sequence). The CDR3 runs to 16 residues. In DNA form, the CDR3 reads TGCAGTGCTAGAGCCCCGGGCGGGAGAACCAAAAACATTCAGTACTTC. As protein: CSARAPGGRTKNIQYF.

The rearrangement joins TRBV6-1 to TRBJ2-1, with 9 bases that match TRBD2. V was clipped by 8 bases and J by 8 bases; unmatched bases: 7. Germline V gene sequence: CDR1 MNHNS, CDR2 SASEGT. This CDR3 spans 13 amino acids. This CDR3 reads CASRPSGTYEQFF. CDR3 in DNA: TGTGCCAGCCGGCCTAGCGGGACATATGAGCAGTTCTTC.

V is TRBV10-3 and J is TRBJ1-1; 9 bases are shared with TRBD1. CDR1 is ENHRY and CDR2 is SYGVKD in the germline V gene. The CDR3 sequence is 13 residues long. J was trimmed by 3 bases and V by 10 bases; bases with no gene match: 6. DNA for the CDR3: TGTGCCACCGAGGGACAGGGAGACACTGAAGCTTTCTTT. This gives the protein CATEGQGDTEAFF.

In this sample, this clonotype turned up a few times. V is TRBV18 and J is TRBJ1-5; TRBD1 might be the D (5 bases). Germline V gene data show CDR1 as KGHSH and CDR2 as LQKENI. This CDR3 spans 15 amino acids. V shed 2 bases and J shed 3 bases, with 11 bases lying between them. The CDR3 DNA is TGTGCCAGCTCACCAGGGGCGGATTACAATCAGCCCCAGCATTTT. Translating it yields CASSPGADYNQPQHF. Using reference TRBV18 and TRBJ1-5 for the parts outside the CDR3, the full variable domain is NAGVMQNPRHLVRRRGQEARLRCSPMKGHSHVYWYRQLPEEGLKFMVYLQKENIIDESGMPKERFSAEFPKEGPSILRIQQVVRGDSAAYFCASSPGADYNQPQHFGDGTRLSIL.

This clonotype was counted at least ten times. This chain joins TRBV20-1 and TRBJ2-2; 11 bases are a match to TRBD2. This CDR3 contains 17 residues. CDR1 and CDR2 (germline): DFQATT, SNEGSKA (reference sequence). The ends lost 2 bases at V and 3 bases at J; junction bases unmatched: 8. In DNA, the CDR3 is TGCAGTGCTAGATTCACTAGCGGGAGAAGGGACACCGGGGAGCTGTTTTTT. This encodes CSARFTSGRRDTGELFF.

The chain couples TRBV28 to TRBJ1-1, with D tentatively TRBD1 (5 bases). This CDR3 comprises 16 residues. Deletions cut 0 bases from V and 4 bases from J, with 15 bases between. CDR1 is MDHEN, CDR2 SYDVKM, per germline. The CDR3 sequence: CASSLWGGGGSTEAFF. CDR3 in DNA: TGTGCCAGCAGTTTATGGGGCGGGGGGGGTTCCACTGAAGCTTTCTTT.

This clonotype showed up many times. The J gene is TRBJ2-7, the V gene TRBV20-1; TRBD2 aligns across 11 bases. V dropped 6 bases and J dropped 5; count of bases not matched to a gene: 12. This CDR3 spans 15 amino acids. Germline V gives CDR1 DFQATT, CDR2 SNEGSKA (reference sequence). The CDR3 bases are TGCAGTGCAAAGACACTAGCGGGAGTATTACACGAGCAGTACTTC. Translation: CSAKTLAGVLHEQYF.

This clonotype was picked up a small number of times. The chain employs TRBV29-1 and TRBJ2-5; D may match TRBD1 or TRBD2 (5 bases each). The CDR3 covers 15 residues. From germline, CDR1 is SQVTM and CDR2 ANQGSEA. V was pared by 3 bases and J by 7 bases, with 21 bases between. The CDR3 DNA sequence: TGCAGCGTTGACGAACCCGGGGCGTCGGCGGGGACCCAGTACTTC. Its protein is CSVDEPGASAGTQYF.

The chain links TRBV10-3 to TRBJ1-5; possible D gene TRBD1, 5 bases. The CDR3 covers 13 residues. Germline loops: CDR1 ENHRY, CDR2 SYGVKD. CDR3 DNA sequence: TGTGCGGCCAGTGAGGACAATGTTCAGCCCCAGCATTTT. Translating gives CAASEDNVQPQHF.

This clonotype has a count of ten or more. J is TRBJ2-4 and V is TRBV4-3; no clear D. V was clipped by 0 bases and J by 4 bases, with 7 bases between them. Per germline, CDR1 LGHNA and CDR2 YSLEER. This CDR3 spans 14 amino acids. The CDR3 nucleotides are TGCGCCAGCAGCCAAGATCACGGGAAAAACATTCAGTACTTC. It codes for CASSQDHGKNIQYF.

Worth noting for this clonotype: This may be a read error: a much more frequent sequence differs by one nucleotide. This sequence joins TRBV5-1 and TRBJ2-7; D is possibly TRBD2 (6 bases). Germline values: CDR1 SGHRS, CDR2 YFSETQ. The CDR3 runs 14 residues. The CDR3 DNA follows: TGCGCCAGCGGACCCGGAGCGGGTGGTTACGAGCAGGACTTC. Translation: CASGPGAGGYEQDF. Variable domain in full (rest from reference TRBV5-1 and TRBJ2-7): KAGVTQTPRYLIKTRGQQVTLSCSPISGHRSVSWYQQTPGQGLQFLFEYFSETQRNKGNFPGRFSGRQFSNSRSEMNVSTLELGDSALYLCASGPGAGGYEQDFGPGTRLTVT.

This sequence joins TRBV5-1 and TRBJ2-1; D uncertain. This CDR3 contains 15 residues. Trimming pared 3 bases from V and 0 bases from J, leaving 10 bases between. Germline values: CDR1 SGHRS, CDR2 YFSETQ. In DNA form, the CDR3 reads TGCGCCAGCAGCTCCAAAAAAAACTCCTACAATGAGCAGTTCTTC. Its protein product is CASSSKKNSYNEQFF.